A single sample gave rise to the 30 T cell receptor beta chains below, sequenced in a study of T cell changes during pregnancy in multiple sclerosis. Here immunoSEQ multiplex PCR was the method, and the copy in TCRdb shows in-frame clones only, minus some. This sample yields approximately 50,000 clones, of which less than 95% are seen a single time; less than 0.35% belongs to the top ten. The sample consisted of CD4+ T cells from peripheral blood mononuclear cells, taken in the third trimester of pregnancy. These receptors originate from a female donor with multiple sclerosis, enrolled in a pregnancy study.

The chain carries TRBV5-1 and TRBJ2-3; 11 nucleotides match TRBD2. Germline V gene lookup returns CDR1 SGHRS and CDR2 YFSETQ. J gave up 4 bases and V 0 bases, and 7 bases lay outside the gene matches. The CDR3 sequence is 17 residues long. DNA for the CDR3: TGCGCCAGCAGCTTGGTAGCGGGGGGGCTGGAGGCAGATACGCAGTATTTT. Translation gives CASSLVAGGLEADTQYF.

The J gene is TRBJ2-7, the V gene TRBV11-3; TRBD1 is a possible D gene (6 bases). The CDR3 totals 15 residues. Trimming shortened V by 4 bases and J by 2 bases, and 15 bases separated the two germline ends. The V gene's germline CDR1 is SGHNT and CDR2 YENEEA. The CDR3 DNA reads TGTGCCAGCAGCTCCCCGGACAGTATGACCTACGAGCAGTACTTC. It is translated as CASSSPDSMTYEQYF.

The CDR3 region is CASSSQGPQHF. CDR3 in DNA: TGTGCCAGCAGTTCTCAGGGGCCCCAGCATTTT. This rearrangement joins TRBV2 to TRBJ1-5; perhaps TRBD1 as D (5 bases). Germline V lookup: CDR1 SNHLY, CDR2 FYNNEI. This CDR3 comprises 11 residues. The V end lost 5 bases, the J end lost 9 bases, and 8 bases lay between the germline ends.

The chain is built from TRBV19 and TRBJ1-4; D may be TRBD1 (6 bases). The CDR3 is 14 amino acids. CDR1 and CDR2 from the germline V gene are LNHDA and SQIVND (reference sequence). Between the trimmed V and J ends, which lost 1 base and 7 bases, there was a span of 10 bases. Here the CDR3 reads CASSIVGHLEKLFF. The CDR3 DNA reads as TGTGCCAGTAGTATAGTGGGACACCTTGAAAAACTGTTTTTT. Supplemented by reference TRBV19 and TRBJ1-4, the full variable domain reads DGGITQSPKYLFRKEGQNVTLSCEQNLNHDAMYWYRQDPGQGLRLIYYSQIVNDFQKGDIAEGYSVSREKKESFPLTVTSAQKNPTAFYLCASSIVGHLEKLFFGSGTQLSVL.

The chain links TRBV5-4 to TRBJ2-1, with 7 bases identical to TRBD2. This CDR3 spans 16 amino acids. V gave up 0 bases and J gave up 3 bases; unmatched junction bases: 6. From germline, CDR1 is SGHNT and CDR2 YYREEE (reference sequence). CDR3 amino acids: CASSLVGSGFYNEQFF. The CDR3 DNA follows: TGTGCCAGCAGCTTGGTGGGTAGCGGGTTCTACAATGAGCAGTTCTTC.

The chain uses TRBV5-1 and TRBJ2-1; 12 bases line up with TRBD2. This CDR3 region has 15 residues. The junction had 5 bases not matched to a gene; V was cut back by 2 bases and J by 8 bases. Germline CDR1 and CDR2: SGHRS and YFSETQ. The CDR3 DNA reads as TGCGCCAGCAGCTTTACGGGACTAGCGGGCGATGAGCAGTTCTTC. Encoded protein: CASSFTGLAGDEQFF.

The J gene is TRBJ2-2, the V gene TRBV5-1; the match to TRBD1 covers 9 bases. The J segment lost 1 base and the V segment lost 4 bases, leaving 8 bases of the junction unmatched. The CDR3 covers 17 residues. Germline loops: CDR1 SGHRS, CDR2 YFSETQ. The CDR3 DNA sequence: TGCGCCAGCAGCGCGATCCCGGGACAGGGGAACACCGGGGAGCTGTTTTTT. Translated, it gives CASSAIPGQGNTGELFF.

The rearrangement joins TRBV10-3 to TRBJ1-2, with 8 bases fitting TRBD1. This CDR3 spans 13 amino acids. V shed 10 bases, J shed 4 bases, and the junction held 8 bases outside the gene matches. Germline values: CDR1 ENHRY, CDR2 SYGVKD. The CDR3 nucleotides read TGTGCCACCACTCAGGGGGCCAGCTATGGCTACACCTTC. Translating gives CATTQGASYGYTF.

The chain carries TRBV6-5 and TRBJ2-2, with D possibly being TRBD1 (6 bases). CDR3 length: 15 residues. CDR1 and CDR2 (germline): MNHEY, SVGAGI. Between the trimmed V and J ends, which lost 1 base and 6 bases, there was a span of 12 bases. CDR3 amino acids: CASSYFGTQPGELFF. CDR3 in DNA: TGTGCCAGCAGTTACTTCGGGACACAGCCCGGGGAGCTGTTTTTT.

There are a few counts of this clone. V is TRBV4-2 and J is TRBJ1-5; D is uncertain. Germline loops: CDR1 LGHNA, CDR2 YNFKEQ. Trimming pared 0 bases from V and 0 bases from J, leaving 9 bases between. The CDR3 covers 16 residues. The CDR3, as DNA: TGTGCCAGCAGCCAAGATCTGCTAAATAGCAATCAGCCCCAGCATTTT. Amino acids: CASSQDLLNSNQPQHF.

The chain combines TRBV6-5 with TRBJ2-7; a possible D gene is TRBD1 (6 bases). Germline CDR1 MNHEY, CDR2 SVGAGI. V lost 6 bases and J 3 bases, leaving 15 bases between the germline ends. The CDR3 contains 14 residues. DNA of the CDR3: TGTGCCAGCAGCCAGGACAGAAATTTCTACGAGCAGTACTTC. Protein sequence: CASSQDRNFYEQYF.

V gene TRBV9 combines with J gene TRBJ2-2; D might be TRBD2 (5 bases). Per the germline V gene, CDR1 is SGDLS and CDR2 is YYNGEE. V lost 0 bases to trimming and J lost 5 bases, with 8 bases between them. The CDR3 spans 14 residues. CDR3 DNA: TGTGCCAGCAGCGTAGGCGGAGGAACCGGGGAGCTGTTTTTT. This translates into CASSVGGGTGELFF. The variable domain in full, completed from reference TRBV9 and TRBJ2-2, reads DSGVTQTPKHLITATGQRVTLRCSPRSGDLSVYWYQQSLDQGLQFLIQYYNGEERAKGNILERFSAQQFPDLHSELNLSSLELGDSALYFCASSVGGGTGELFFGEGSRLTVL.

CDR3 in amino acids: CASSMQGQGAGELFF. In DNA, the CDR3 is TGTGCCAGTAGTATGCAGGGGCAGGGGGCCGGGGAGCTGTTTTTT. V is TRBV19 and J is TRBJ2-2; 7 bases are a match to TRBD1. Germline lookup yields CDR1 LNHDA and CDR2 SQIVND (reference sequence). Unmatched junction bases numbered 7, after V lost 3 bases and J lost 6 bases. The CDR3 spans 15 residues.

The chain links TRBV19 to TRBJ1-5, with D uncertain. The ends were cut back, 2 bases at V and 0 bases at J, with 5 bases in the middle. Germline V CDR1 and CDR2: LNHDA, SQIVND (reference sequence). The CDR3 contains 14 residues. The CDR3 loop reads CASSIQYSNQPQHF. The DNA of the CDR3 is TGTGCCAGTAGTATACAGTATAGCAATCAGCCCCAGCATTTT.

V gene TRBV6-1 combines with J gene TRBJ1-1, with a weak D call TRBD1 (5 bases). The CDR3 loop spans 16 amino acids. The germline V and J ends were trimmed by 2 bases and 0 bases, with 13 bases remaining between them. Germline values: CDR1 MNHNS, CDR2 SASEGT. CDR3 DNA: TGTGCCAGCAGTGAACGGGGGAACCCGATGAACACTGAAGCTTTCTTT. This sequence encodes CASSERGNPMNTEAFF.

The chain recombines TRBV10-3 with TRBJ2-1; 7 positions agree with TRBD1. The CDR3 has 13 residues. Looked up from germline, CDR1 is ENHRY and CDR2 is SYGVKD. The V segment lost 6 bases and the J segment 10 bases; nucleotides outside the gene matches: 9. The CDR3 nucleotides read TGTGCCATCAGCGATACAGGGGCCGGGGAGCAGTTCTTC. It yields the protein CAISDTGAGEQFF.

The chain recombines TRBV11-2 with TRBJ2-7; 10 positions match TRBD1. The V gene's germline CDR1 is SGHAT and CDR2 FQNNGV. V trimming: 5 bases; J trimming: 4 bases; junction bases outside the gene matches: 14. The CDR3 has 17 residues. The CDR3 is CASSLTFGQGEQYEQYF. The CDR3 nucleotides read TGTGCCAGCAGCCTGACATTCGGACAGGGGGAACAATACGAGCAGTACTTC.

The chain recombines TRBV6-5 with TRBJ1-6; unclear D gene. CDR1 is MNHEY and CDR2 is SVGAGI in the germline V gene. Trimming pared 2 bases from V and 4 bases from J, leaving 9 bases between. This CDR3 has 15 residues. In nucleotides, the CDR3 is TGTGCCAGCAGTTACACGACGGGGTATAATTCACCCCTCCACTTT. Its protein product is CASSYTTGYNSPLHF.

This chain connects TRBV5-1 to TRBJ2-7, with TRBD1 matching 7 bases. Trimming cost V 0 bases and J 4 bases; bases outside gene matches: 7. The CDR3 loop spans 15 amino acids. Germline V lookup: CDR1 SGHRS, CDR2 YFSETQ. This chain's CDR3 is CASSLGGTVGYEQYF. CDR3 coding DNA: TGCGCCAGCAGCTTGGGGGGGACAGTGGGGTACGAGCAGTACTTC.

The V gene is TRBV2, the J gene TRBJ2-7, with 9 positions matching TRBD1. V was pared by 5 bases and J by 2 bases, with 7 bases of the junction left unmatched. Per germline, CDR1 SNHLY and CDR2 FYNNEI. The CDR3 is 15 residues long. CDR3 residues: CASSTRQGGAYEQYF. The DNA of the CDR3 is TGTGCCAGCAGTACGCGACAGGGGGGCGCCTACGAGCAGTACTTC.

This clone has just a few counts. The V and J genes are TRBV6-5 and TRBJ2-7, with D unresolved. The germline CDR1 and CDR2 sequences are MNHEY and SVGAGI. V was pared by 6 bases and J by 2 bases, with 17 bases between. This CDR3 comprises 15 residues. CDR3 residues: CASSEKRPGPYEQYF. The CDR3 DNA is TGTGCCAGCAGCGAAAAGAGACCGGGTCCCTACGAGCAGTACTTC.

The chain carries TRBV6-5 and TRBJ2-1; 10 bases line up with TRBD2. CDR1 is MNHEY, CDR2 SVGAGI, per germline. The CDR3 has 15 residues. With V trimmed by 8 bases and J by 6 bases, 10 bases remained unmatched. The DNA of the CDR3 is TGTGCCAGCTGCCGAGCGGGAGGGATGGGCAATGAGCAGTTCTTC. It translates to CASCRAGGMGNEQFF.

The rearrangement links TRBV28 to TRBJ1-2; D may be TRBD1 (6 bases). CDR1 and CDR2 (germline): MDHEN, SYDVKM. The CDR3 totals 15 residues. V was clipped by 0 bases and J by 5 bases, with 13 bases between them. CDR3 residues: CASSLWFEQGYGYTF. The DNA of the CDR3 is TGTGCCAGCAGTTTATGGTTCGAACAGGGTTATGGCTACACCTTC.

The J gene is TRBJ2-7, the V gene TRBV4-3; D is unclear. Trimming stripped 0 bases from V and 3 bases from J, with 9 bases between. The CDR3 totals 14 residues. Germline V lookup: CDR1 LGHNA, CDR2 YSLEER. CDR3 loop: CASSQEVLNYEQYF. The DNA for the CDR3 is TGCGCCAGCAGCCAAGAAGTACTTAACTACGAGCAGTACTTC.

The gene calls are TRBV7-9 and TRBJ2-2; 7 bases fit TRBD1. Trimming removed 5 bases from V and 3 bases from J; junction bases left unmatched: 3. The CDR3 consists of 14 residues. CDR1 is SEHNR, CDR2 FQNEAQ, per germline (reference sequence). The CDR3 DNA sequence: TGTGCCAGCAGCGAGGGACAGTACACCGGGGAGCTGTTTTTT. Protein sequence: CASSEGQYTGELFF.

The chain carries TRBV30 and TRBJ2-7; D is uncertain. Trimming shortened V by 3 bases and J by 6 bases, and 15 bases separated the two germline ends. The CDR3 spans 13 residues. Looked up from germline, CDR1 is GTSNPN and CDR2 is SVGIG (reference sequence). CDR3 nucleotide sequence: TGTGCCTGGAGCCCAACCACCCGTAGCGAGCAGTACTTC. It encodes CAWSPTTRSEQYF.

The rearrangement joins TRBV7-2 to TRBJ2-7; D is ambiguous. V was trimmed by 4 bases and J by 6 bases, leaving 13 bases between them. The CDR3 has 13 amino acids. Germline V gene sequence: CDR1 SGHTA, CDR2 FQGNSA. CDR3 nucleotides: TGTGCCAGCAGCTCGACTGCCTTAGGCGAGCAGTACTTC. Translating it yields CASSSTALGEQYF.

The V gene is TRBV7-2, the J gene TRBJ2-7; D may be TRBD2 (6 bases). The CDR3 extends over 14 amino acids. Trimming shortened V by 6 bases and J by 3 bases, and 15 bases separated the two germline ends. Germline CDR1 is SGHTA and CDR2 is FQGNSA. The CDR3 loop reads CASRLAGLSYEQYF. DNA for the CDR3: TGTGCCAGCAGACTGGCGGGGTTGAGCTACGAGCAGTACTTC.

V usage is TRBV9 and J usage is TRBJ1-2, with D unclear. The CDR3 has 11 residues. V was trimmed by 7 bases and J by 0 bases, leaving 4 bases between them. The V gene's germline CDR1 is SGDLS and CDR2 YYNGEE. CDR3 DNA: TGTGCCAGCTCCTCTAACTATGGCTACACCTTC. Residues: CASSSNYGYTF. Together with reference TRBV9 and TRBJ1-2, the CDR3 gives the full variable domain: DSGVTQTPKHLITATGQRVTLRCSPRSGDLSVYWYQQSLDQGLQFLIQYYNGEERAKGNILERFSAQQFPDLHSELNLSSLELGDSALYFCASSSNYGYTFGSGTRLTVV.

The chain joins TRBV27 to TRBJ1-1; D is uncertain. The V and J ends lost 4 bases and 7 bases respectively, with 13 bases between them. The CDR3 sequence is 13 residues long. Germline V gives CDR1 MNHEY, CDR2 SMNVEV (reference sequence). The CDR3 DNA sequence: TGTGCCAGCAGTTGGGCTATTTTGGGTGAAGCTTTCTTT. Amino acids: CASSWAILGEAFF.